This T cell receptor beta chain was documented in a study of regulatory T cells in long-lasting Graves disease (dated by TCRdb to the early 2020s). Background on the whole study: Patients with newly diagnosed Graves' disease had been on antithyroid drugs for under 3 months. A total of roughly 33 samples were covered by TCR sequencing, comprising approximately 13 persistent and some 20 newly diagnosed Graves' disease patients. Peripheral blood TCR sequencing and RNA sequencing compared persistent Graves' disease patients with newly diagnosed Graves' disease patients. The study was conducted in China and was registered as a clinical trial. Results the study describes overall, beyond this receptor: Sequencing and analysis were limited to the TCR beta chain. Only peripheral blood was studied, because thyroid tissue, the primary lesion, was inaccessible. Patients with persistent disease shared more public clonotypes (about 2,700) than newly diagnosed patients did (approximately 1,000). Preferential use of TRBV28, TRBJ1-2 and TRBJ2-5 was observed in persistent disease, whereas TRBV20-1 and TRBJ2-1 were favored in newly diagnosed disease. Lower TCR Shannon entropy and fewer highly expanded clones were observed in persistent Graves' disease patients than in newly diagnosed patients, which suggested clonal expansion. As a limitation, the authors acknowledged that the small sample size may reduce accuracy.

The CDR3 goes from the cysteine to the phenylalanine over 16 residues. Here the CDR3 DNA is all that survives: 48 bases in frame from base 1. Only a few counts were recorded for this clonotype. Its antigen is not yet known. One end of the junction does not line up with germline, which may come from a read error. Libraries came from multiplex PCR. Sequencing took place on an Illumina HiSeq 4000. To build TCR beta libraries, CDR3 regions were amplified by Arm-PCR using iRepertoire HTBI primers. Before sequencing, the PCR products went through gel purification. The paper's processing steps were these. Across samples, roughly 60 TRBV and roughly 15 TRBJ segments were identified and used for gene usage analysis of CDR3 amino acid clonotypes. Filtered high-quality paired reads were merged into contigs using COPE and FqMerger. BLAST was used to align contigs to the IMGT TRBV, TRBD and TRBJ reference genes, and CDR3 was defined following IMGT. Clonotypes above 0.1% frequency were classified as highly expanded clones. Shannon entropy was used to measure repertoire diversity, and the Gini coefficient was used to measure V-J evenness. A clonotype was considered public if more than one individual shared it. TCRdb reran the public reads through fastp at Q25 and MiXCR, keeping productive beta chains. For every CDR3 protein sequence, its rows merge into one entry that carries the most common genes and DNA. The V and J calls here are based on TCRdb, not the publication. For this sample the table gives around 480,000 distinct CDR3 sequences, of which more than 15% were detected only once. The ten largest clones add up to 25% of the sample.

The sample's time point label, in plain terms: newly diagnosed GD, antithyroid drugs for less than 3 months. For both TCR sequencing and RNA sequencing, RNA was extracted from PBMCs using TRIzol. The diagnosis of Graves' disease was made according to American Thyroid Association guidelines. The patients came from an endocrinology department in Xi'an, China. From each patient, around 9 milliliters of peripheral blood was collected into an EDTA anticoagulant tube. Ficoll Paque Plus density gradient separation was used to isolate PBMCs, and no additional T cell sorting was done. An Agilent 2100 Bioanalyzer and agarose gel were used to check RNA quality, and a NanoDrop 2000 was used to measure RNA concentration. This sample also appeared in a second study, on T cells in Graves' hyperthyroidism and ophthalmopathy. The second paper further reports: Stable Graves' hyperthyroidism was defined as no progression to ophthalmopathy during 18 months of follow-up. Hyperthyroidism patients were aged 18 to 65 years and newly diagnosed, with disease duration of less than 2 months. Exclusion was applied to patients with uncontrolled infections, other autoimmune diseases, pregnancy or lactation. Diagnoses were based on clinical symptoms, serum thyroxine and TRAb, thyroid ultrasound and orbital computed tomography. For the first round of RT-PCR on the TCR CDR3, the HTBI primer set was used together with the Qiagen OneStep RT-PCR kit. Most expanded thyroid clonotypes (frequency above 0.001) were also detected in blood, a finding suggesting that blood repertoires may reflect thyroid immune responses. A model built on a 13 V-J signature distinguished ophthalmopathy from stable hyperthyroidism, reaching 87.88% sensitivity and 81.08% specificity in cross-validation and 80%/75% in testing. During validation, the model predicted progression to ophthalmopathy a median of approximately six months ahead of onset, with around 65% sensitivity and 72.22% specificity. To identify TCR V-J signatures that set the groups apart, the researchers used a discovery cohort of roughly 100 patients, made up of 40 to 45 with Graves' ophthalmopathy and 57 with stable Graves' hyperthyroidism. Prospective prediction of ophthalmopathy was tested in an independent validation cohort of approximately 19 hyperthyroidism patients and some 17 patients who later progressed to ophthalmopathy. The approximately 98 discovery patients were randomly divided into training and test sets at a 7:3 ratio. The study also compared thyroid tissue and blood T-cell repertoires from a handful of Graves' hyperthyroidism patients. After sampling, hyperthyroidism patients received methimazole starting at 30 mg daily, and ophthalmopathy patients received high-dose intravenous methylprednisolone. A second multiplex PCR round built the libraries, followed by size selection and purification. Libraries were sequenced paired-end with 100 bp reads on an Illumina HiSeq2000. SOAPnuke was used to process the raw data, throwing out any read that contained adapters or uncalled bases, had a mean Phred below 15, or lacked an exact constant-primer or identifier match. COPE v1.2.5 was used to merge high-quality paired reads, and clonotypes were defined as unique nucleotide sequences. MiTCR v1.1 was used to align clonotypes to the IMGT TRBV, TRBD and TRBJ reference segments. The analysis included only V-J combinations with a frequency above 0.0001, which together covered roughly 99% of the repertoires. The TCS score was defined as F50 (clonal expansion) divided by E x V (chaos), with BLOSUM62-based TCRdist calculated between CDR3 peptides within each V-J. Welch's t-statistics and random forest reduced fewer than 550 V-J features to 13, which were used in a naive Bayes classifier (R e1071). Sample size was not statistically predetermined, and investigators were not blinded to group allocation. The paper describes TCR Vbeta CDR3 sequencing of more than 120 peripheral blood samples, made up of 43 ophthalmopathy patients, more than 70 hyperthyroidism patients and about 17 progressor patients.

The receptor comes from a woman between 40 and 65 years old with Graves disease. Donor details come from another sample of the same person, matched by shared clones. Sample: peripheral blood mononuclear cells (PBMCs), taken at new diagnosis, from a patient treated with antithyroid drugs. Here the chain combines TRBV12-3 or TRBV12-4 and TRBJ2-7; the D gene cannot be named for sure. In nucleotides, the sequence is TGTGCCAGCGGTTTGGGGTGGGCAGGACCTACCTACGAGCAGTACTTC. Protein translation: CASGLGWAGPTYEQYF.